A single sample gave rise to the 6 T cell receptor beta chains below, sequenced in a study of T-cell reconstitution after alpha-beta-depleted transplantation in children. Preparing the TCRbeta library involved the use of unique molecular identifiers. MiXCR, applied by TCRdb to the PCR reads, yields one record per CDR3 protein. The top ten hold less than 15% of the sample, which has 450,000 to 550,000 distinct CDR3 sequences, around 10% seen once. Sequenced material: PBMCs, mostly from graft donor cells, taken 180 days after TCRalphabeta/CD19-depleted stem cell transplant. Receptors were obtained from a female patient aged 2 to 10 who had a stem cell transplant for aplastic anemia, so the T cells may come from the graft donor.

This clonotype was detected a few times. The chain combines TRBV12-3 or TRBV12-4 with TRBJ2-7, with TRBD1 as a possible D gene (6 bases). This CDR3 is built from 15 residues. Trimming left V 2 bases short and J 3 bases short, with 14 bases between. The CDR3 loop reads CASSLSGHLIYEQYF. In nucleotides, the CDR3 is TGTGCCAGCAGTTTATCGGGACACTTGATCTACGAGCAGTACTTC.

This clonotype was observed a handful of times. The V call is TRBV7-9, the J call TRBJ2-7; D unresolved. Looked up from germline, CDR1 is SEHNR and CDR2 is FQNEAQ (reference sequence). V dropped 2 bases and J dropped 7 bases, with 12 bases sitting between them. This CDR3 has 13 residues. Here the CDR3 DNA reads TGTGCCAGCAGCTTATCTGGGTTGGAGGAGCAGTACGTC. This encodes CASSLSGLEEQYV.

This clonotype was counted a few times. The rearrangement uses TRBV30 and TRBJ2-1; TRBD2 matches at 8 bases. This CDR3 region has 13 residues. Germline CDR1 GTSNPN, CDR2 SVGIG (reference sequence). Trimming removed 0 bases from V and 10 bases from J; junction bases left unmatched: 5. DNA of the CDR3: TGTGCCTGGAGTGTACTGAGACTAGCGGAGCAGTTCTTC. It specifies CAWSVLRLAEQFF.

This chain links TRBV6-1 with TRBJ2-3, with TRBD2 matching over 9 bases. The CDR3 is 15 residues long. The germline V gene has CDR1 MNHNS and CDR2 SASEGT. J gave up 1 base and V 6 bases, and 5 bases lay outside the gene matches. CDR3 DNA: TGTGCCAGCAGCGATAGCGGGGGACGCACAGATACGCAGTATTTT. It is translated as CASSDSGGRTDTQYF.

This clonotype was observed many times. The CDR3 bases are TGCAGTGCTAGAGTCGGGGCCGGGGGGGCCATTCAGTACTTC. It specifies CSARVGAGGAIQYF. The chain employs TRBV20-1 and TRBJ2-4; 8 bases align to TRBD2. The CDR3 covers 14 residues. With V trimmed by 1 base and J by 9 bases, 8 bases remained unmatched. The germline CDR1 and CDR2 sequences are DFQATT and SNEGSKA (reference sequence).

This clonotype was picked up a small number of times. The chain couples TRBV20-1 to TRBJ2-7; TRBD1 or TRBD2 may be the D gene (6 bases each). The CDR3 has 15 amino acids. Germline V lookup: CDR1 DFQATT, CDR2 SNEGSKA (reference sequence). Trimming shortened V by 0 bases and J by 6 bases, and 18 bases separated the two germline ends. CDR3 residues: CSARDGLQGRFEQYF. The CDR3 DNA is TGCAGTGCTAGAGATGGGCTCCAGGGGAGGTTCGAGCAGTACTTC.